This TCR beta chain was sequenced during a study of cytomegalovirus exposure and HLA in healthy donors. In regard to this clone: What it binds is unknown.

The PCR employed 60 Vbeta primers together with 13 Jbeta primers. Profiled with immunoSEQ multiplex PCR; TCRdb holds only in-frame clones, not every one. The sample contains some 130,000 clones, about 10% of which appear only once. General study points: Researchers counted 180 or so TCR beta chains as cytomegalovirus-associated.

Germline CDR1 and CDR2: SQVTM and ANQGSEA. V was shortened by 3 bases and J by 5 bases, with 14 bases between the two germline ends. CDR3 length: 13 amino acids. The V gene is TRBV29-1, the J gene TRBJ2-7; TRBD1 is a possible D gene (6 bases). This TCR was recovered from a woman aged 35 to 49 in good health and CMV-seropositive. The sample taken for sequencing was PBMCs. Here the CDR3 DNA reads TGCAGCGTTGATTGGCAGGGGATGAACGAGCAGTACTTC. Translating it yields CSVDWQGMNEQYF.